This TCR beta chain appears in the sequencing data of a study of cytomegalovirus exposure and HLA in healthy donors. Study information: Both the roughly 120 validation repertoires and the 600 to 700 first-cohort repertoires used the same platform, as reported by a later analysis. Study conclusions and caveats: A few chains linked to CMV were shown in vitro to be specific for CMV antigens. The investigators catalogued 150 or so TCR beta chains as cytomegalovirus-associated.

In regard to this clone: The antigen is not known.

Some clones are missing from TCRdb's copy, which holds only in-frame ones; the method was immunoSEQ multiplex PCR. The sample has 130,000 or so clones, 89% seen once. This CDR3 is built from 15 residues. V was pared by 6 bases and J by 5 bases, with 9 bases of the junction left unmatched. The germline V gene has CDR1 MNHEY and CDR2 SVGAGI. The validation cohort, a group of over a hundred subjects, included the donors and was separate from the roughly 700-subject first cohort. The rearrangement joins TRBV6-5 to TRBJ2-3, with TRBD1 identical over 9 bases. This sequence originates from a woman aged 18-29 years in good health and CMV-seronegative. Sequencing used PBMCs. Here the CDR3 DNA reads TGTGCCAGCAGACTACTGGGGGACAGGGTAGATACGCAGTATTTT. Its protein is CASRLLGDRVDTQYF.